This T cell receptor (beta chain) appears in the sequencing data of a study of T-cell memory formation after mild COVID-19. The overall study: Largely, the TCR clusters proved donor specific.

TCRdb reprocessed the 5' RACE reads via MiXCR and lists one record per CDR3 protein. The sample holds 250,000 to 350,000 distinct CDR3 sequences, roughly a fifth seen once. The sequence was collected from a man in his late teens or twenties who had mild COVID-19 (a few samples of this study predate the infection). Cell type and time point are not known. The sequencing sample was made of PBMCs or a T cell subset sorted from them (not recorded which).

The CDR3 DNA follows: TGCGCCAGCAGCTTGGAGGGGGAGCTGTTTTTT. This encodes CASSLEGELFF. The chain carries TRBV5-1 and TRBJ2-2, with D unresolved. This CDR3 spans 11 amino acids. V dropped 0 bases and J dropped 8 bases, with 2 bases sitting between them. The germline V gene encodes CDR1 SGHRS and CDR2 YFSETQ.